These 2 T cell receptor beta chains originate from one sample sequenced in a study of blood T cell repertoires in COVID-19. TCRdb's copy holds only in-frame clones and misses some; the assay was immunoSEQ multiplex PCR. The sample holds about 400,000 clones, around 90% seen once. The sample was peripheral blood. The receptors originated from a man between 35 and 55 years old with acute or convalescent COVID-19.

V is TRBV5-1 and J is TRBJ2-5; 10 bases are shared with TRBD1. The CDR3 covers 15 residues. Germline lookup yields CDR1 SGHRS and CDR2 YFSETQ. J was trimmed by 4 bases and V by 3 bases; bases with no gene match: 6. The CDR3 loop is CASSSGTGEAETQYF. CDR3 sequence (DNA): TGCGCCAGCAGCTCCGGGACAGGGGAAGCAGAGACCCAGTACTTC.

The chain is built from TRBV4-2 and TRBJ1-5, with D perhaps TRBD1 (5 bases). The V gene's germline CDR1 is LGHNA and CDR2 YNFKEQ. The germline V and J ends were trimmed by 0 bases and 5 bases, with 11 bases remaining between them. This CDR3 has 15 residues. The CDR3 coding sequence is TGTGCCAGCAGCCAAGACGGCGGGGGATATCAGCCCCAGCATTTT. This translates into CASSQDGGGYQPQHF.